This TCR beta chain was profiled in a study of blood T cell repertoires in COVID-19. Whole-study context: The samples span acute and convalescent COVID-19 from the United States, Italy and Spain.

The sample holds a few counts of this clone. This table comes from immunoSEQ multiplex PCR, and its TCRdb copy is limited to in-frame clones, with some not included. The table has about 300,000 clones, roughly 91% seen once. Everyone who took part was about 18 to 89 years old, and they came from over 20 US areas. Sequenced material: PBMCs or T cells enriched from blood (not recorded which). This clonotype was sampled from a woman in her forties or fifties who had been exposed to COVID-19.

This chain's CDR3 is CASSQTGTGRNSPLHF. The CDR3 nucleotides are TGTGCCAGCAGCCAAACAGGGACGGGACGAAATTCACCCCTCCACTTT. This sequence joins TRBV3-1 (or the pseudogene TRBV3-2) and TRBJ1-6, with TRBD1 as a possible D gene (6 bases). Germline loops: CDR1 LGHDT, CDR2 YNNKEL (reference sequence). Deletions cut 2 bases from V and 7 bases from J, with 15 bases between. The CDR3 totals 16 residues.